These 18 T cell receptor beta chains were sequenced from one sample in a study of blood T cell repertoires in COVID-19 (dated by TCRdb to the early 2020s). Library prep was done by the immunoSEQ multiplex PCR assay. This immuneACCESS table, as held by TCRdb, lists in-frame sequences with V and J called but not all clones. Of the missing ones, under half trace to an unresolved V gene in checked studies; the others have no known cause. This sample holds some 200,000 clones; less than 90% were observed only once. The top ten hold around 18% of the sample. Sequenced sample: peripheral blood. Source of these receptors: an elderly woman with active or convalescent COVID-19.

This rearrangement joins TRBV7-2 to TRBJ2-7; TRBD1 aligns across 10 bases. J was trimmed by 3 bases and V by 0 bases; bases with no gene match: 5. The CDR3 contains 16 residues. The germline CDR1 and CDR2 sequences are SGHTA and FQGNSA. The CDR3 here is CASSLAPTGGVYEQYF. The DNA of the CDR3 is TGTGCCAGCAGCTTAGCCCCGACAGGGGGCGTCTACGAGCAGTACTTC.

The chain has TRBV4-2 and TRBJ2-2; 9 bases agree with TRBD2. In germline, CDR1 is LGHNA, CDR2 YNFKEQ. CDR3 length: 19 amino acids. Trimming at V came to 0 bases and at J to 0 bases, leaving 8 bases not matched to a gene. CDR3 protein: CASSQDWGAGGANTGELFF. The CDR3 DNA reads TGTGCCAGCAGCCAAGATTGGGGAGCGGGGGGCGCGAACACCGGGGAGCTGTTTTTT.

The rearrangement uses TRBV2 and TRBJ2-3, with D unclear. The germline V and J ends were trimmed by 3 bases and 5 bases, with 15 bases remaining between them. The germline V gene has CDR1 SNHLY and CDR2 FYNNEI. The CDR3 runs 15 residues. CDR3 DNA sequence: TGTGCCAGCAGTGAGTTGGGCAGTACGTTAGATACGCAGTATTTT. It codes for CASSELGSTLDTQYF.

V and J are TRBV19 and TRBJ1-2; possible D gene TRBD1, 6 bases. Between the trimmed V and J ends, which lost 3 bases and 6 bases, there was a span of 17 bases. Germline CDR1 LNHDA, CDR2 SQIVND (reference sequence). The CDR3 covers 15 residues. This chain's CDR3 is CASSILLGAGDGYTF. The CDR3 nucleotides are TGTGCCAGTAGTATCTTGCTTGGGGCAGGGGATGGCTACACCTTC.

The chain employs TRBV19 and TRBJ2-2; TRBD2 is a possible D gene (5 bases). Germline CDR1 reads LNHDA; CDR2 reads SQIVND (reference sequence). V lost 2 bases to trimming and J lost 0 bases, with 10 bases between them. The CDR3 totals 16 residues. Written as DNA, the CDR3 is TGTGCCAGTAGTATAAGGACTCGCGCGAACACCGGGGAGCTGTTTTTT. Translated, it gives CASSIRTRANTGELFF.

CDR3 DNA sequence: TGTGCCAGTAGACAGGACAGGGAGTTTCCCTACGAGCAGTACTTC. This translates into CASRQDREFPYEQYF. The rearrangement uses TRBV19 and TRBJ2-7; 8 nucleotides match TRBD1. V was clipped by 6 bases and J by 2 bases; unmatched bases: 9. Germline loops: CDR1 LNHDA, CDR2 SQIVND (reference sequence). CDR3 length equals 15 residues.

The chain uses TRBV5-6 and TRBJ2-3; TRBD1 aligns across 7 bases. The CDR3 extends over 15 amino acids. Per the germline V gene, CDR1 is SGHDT and CDR2 is YYEEEE. The ends lost 1 base at V and 1 base at J; junction bases unmatched: 3. The CDR3 region has the DNA TGTGCCAGCAGCTTGTGGGACAGACGCACAGATACGCAGTATTTT. It translates to CASSLWDRRTDTQYF.

The CDR3 region has the DNA TGTGCCAGCAGAACAGGGGGAGGCTATGGCTACACCTTC. It specifies CASRTGGGYGYTF. The chain is built from TRBV27 and TRBJ1-2, with TRBD1 matching over 8 bases. This CDR3 has 13 amino acids. V gave up 6 bases and J gave up 4 bases; unmatched junction bases: 4. Germline V gene lookup returns CDR1 MNHEY and CDR2 SMNVEV (reference sequence).

The V call is TRBV30, the J call TRBJ2-3; 13 positions match TRBD2. Germline V gene lookup returns CDR1 GTSNPN and CDR2 SVGIG (reference sequence). Losses at the gene ends were 3 bases for V and 1 base for J; bases not matched to a gene: 4. The CDR3 has 16 amino acids. CDR3 amino acids: CAWRRTSGGRTDTQYF. The CDR3 region has the DNA TGTGCCTGGAGACGGACTAGCGGGGGTCGCACAGATACGCAGTATTTT.

This chain joins TRBV11-2 and TRBJ2-7; TRBD1 matches 8 bases. Germline CDR1 is SGHAT and CDR2 is FQNNGV. V gave up 5 bases and J gave up 7 bases; unmatched junction bases: 13. CDR3 length equals 15 residues. CDR3 sequence: CASSPSLGQGYEQYF. CDR3 bases: TGTGCCAGCAGCCCCTCCCTTGGACAGGGTTATGAGCAGTACTTC.

The chain combines TRBV5-1 with TRBJ1-6; 9 nucleotides agree with TRBD1. The CDR3 contains 16 residues. The germline CDR1 and CDR2 sequences are SGHRS and YFSETQ. The trim removed 4 bases at V and 10 bases at J, leaving 12 bases unmatched. CDR3 sequence (DNA): TGCGCCAGCAGCGCAGCACCGGGACAGGGCGGATCACCCCTCCACTTT. Protein sequence: CASSAAPGQGGSPLHF. Full variable domain (outside the CDR3, taken from reference TRBV5-1 and TRBJ1-6): KAGVTQTPRYLIKTRGQQVTLSCSPISGHRSVSWYQQTPGQGLQFLFEYFSETQRNKGNFPGRFSGRQFSNSRSEMNVSTLELGDSALYLCASSAAPGQGGSPLHFGNGTRLTVT.

The rearrangement uses TRBV5-1 and TRBJ2-2; 7 bases line up with TRBD2. V shed 2 bases, J shed 5 bases, and the junction held 6 bases outside the gene matches. This CDR3 has 15 amino acids. CDR1 is SGHRS, CDR2 YFSETQ, per germline. CDR3 bases: TGCGCCAGCAGCTTCCCTAGCGGCCAGACCGGGGAGCTGTTTTTT. Translated: CASSFPSGQTGELFF.

In this sample, this clone turned up a few times. V is TRBV5-1 and J is TRBJ2-5; 9 bases map to TRBD2. The CDR3 is 14 residues long. CDR1 SGHRS and CDR2 YFSETQ come from the germline V gene. The J segment lost 5 bases and the V segment lost 4 bases, leaving 6 bases of the junction unmatched. CDR3 loop: CASSNPSGIETQYF. The CDR3 DNA reads TGCGCCAGCAGCAACCCTAGCGGGATTGAGACCCAGTACTTC.

The chain has TRBV6-5 and TRBJ2-1; D call uncertain. CDR3 length equals 15 residues. The germline gives CDR1 MNHEY, CDR2 SVGAGI. Trimming left V 0 bases short and J 3 bases short, with 9 bases between. CDR3 sequence reads: CASSYSIQDYNEQFF. CDR3 nucleotide sequence: TGTGCCAGCAGTTACTCGATCCAGGACTACAATGAGCAGTTCTTC.

The gene calls are TRBV5-4 and TRBJ2-5; the match to TRBD2 covers 11 bases. Trimming cost V 3 bases and J 6 bases; bases outside gene matches: 7. CDR1 is SGHNT and CDR2 is YYREEE in the germline V gene (reference sequence). The CDR3 extends over 15 amino acids. DNA of the CDR3: TGTGCCAGCAGCTCTTTTACTAGCGGGGGACAGACCCAGTACTTC. Amino acids: CASSSFTSGGQTQYF.

This clone occurred a few times. CDR3 coding DNA: TGTGCCAGCAGTGGCACCGCCGGGGAGCTGTTTTTT. Amino acid sequence: CASSGTAGELFF. The J gene is TRBJ2-2, the V gene TRBV12-3 or TRBV12-4, with D unclear. The CDR3 totals 12 residues. Trimming shortened V by 5 bases and J by 6 bases, and 7 bases separated the two germline ends.

This rearrangement joins TRBV5-1 to TRBJ2-3, with 11 bases aligning to TRBD2. V shed 4 bases, J shed 5 bases, and the junction held 6 bases outside the gene matches. In germline, CDR1 is SGHRS, CDR2 YFSETQ. The CDR3 loop spans 15 amino acids. CDR3 in amino acids: CASSVSGGAVDTQYF. The CDR3 DNA reads as TGCGCCAGCAGCGTTAGCGGGGGGGCCGTAGATACGCAGTATTTT.

The chain joins TRBV10-2 to TRBJ2-2, with 9 bases identical to TRBD1. The CDR3 is 18 amino acids. V trimming: 5 bases; J trimming: 7 bases; junction bases outside the gene matches: 17. Per the germline V gene, CDR1 is WSHSY and CDR2 is SAAADI. CDR3 in DNA: TGCGCCAGCAGTCTCCCCCGACAGGGGGTAGGTGTTGGCGGGGAGCTGTTTTTT. Protein: CASSLPRQGVGVGGELFF.